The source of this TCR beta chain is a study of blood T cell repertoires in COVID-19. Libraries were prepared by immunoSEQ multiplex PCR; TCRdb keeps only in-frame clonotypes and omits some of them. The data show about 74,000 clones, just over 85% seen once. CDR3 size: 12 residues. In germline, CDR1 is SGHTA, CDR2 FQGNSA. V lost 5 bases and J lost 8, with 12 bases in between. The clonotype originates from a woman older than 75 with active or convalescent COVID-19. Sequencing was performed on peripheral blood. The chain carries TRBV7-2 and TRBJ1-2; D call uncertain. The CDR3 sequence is CASSPRGKGYTF. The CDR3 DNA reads TGTGCCAGCAGCCCACGGGGAAAGGGCTACACCTTC.